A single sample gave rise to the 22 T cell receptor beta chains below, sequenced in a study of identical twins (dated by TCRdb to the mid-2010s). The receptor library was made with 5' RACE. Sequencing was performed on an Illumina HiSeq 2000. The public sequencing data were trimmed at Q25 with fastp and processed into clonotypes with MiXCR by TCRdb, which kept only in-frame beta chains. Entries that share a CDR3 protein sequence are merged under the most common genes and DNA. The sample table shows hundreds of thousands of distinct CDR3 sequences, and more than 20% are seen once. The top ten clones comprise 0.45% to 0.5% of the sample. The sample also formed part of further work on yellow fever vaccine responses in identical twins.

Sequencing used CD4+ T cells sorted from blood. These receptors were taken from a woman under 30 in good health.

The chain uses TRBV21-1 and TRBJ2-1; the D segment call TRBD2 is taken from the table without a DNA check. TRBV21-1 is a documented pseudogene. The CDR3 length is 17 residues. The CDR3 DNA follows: TGTGCCAGCAGCCTCTCAGGCGGGGGACTAGCGCTAATCGGGCAGTTCTTC. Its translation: CASSLSGGGLALIGQFF.

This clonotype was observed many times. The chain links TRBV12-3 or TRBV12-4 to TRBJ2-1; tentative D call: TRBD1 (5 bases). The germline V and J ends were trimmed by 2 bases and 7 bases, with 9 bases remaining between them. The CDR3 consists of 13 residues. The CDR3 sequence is CASSLRRANEQFF. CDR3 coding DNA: TGTGCCAGCAGTTTACGCAGGGCGAATGAGCAGTTCTTC.

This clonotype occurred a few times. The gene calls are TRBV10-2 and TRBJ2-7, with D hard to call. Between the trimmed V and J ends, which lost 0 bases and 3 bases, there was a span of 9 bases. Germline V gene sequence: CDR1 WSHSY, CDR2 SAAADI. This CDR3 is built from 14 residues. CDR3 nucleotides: TGCGCCAGCAGTGAGTCCACAGTGCTCTACGAGCAGTACGTC. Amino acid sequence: CASSESTVLYEQYV.

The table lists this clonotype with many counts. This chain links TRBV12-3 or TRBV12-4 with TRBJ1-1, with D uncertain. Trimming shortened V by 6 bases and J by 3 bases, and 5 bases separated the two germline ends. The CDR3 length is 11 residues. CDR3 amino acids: CASSPYTEAFF. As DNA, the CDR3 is TGTGCCAGCAGCCCCTACACTGAAGCTTTCTTT.

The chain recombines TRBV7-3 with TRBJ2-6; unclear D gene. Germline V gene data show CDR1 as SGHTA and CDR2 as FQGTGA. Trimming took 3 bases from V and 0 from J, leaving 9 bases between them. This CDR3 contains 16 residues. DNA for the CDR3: TGTGCCAGCAGCTTGATAGGGTCCTCTGGGGCCAACGTCCTGACTTTC. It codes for CASSLIGSSGANVLTF.

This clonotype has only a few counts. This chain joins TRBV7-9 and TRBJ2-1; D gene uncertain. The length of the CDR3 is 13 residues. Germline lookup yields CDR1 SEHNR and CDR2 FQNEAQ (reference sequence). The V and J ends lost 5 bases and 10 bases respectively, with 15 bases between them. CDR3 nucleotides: TGTGCCAGCAGCCCTTTTTCTTTTGGGGAGCAGTTCTTC. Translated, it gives CASSPFSFGEQFF.

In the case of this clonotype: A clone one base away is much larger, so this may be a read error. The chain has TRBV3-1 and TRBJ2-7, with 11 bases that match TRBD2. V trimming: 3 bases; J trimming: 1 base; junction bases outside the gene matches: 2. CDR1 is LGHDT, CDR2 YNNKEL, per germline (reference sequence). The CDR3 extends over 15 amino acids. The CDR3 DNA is TGTGCCAGCAGCCAGGGACTAGCGGCTTCCTACGAGCAGTACTTC. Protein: CASSQGLAASYEQYF.

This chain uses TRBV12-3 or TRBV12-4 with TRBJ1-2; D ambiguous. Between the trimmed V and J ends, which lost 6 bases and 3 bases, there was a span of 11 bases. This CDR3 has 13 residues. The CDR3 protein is CASREAGDYGYTF. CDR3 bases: TGTGCCAGCAGGGAAGCTGGGGACTATGGCTACACCTTC.

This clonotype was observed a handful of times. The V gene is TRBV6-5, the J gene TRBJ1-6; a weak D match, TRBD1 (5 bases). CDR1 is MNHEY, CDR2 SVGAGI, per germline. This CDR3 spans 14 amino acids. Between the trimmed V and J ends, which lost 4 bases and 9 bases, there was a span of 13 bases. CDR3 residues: CASSSYRSGSPLHF. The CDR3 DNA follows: TGTGCCAGCAGTTCTTACAGGTCGGGTTCACCCCTCCACTTT.

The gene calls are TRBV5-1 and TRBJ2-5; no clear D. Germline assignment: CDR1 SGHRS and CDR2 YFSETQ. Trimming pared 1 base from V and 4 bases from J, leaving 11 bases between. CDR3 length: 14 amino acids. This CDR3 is CASSLTVPTETQYF. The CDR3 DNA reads TGCGCCAGCAGCTTGACAGTCCCGACAGAGACCCAGTACTTC.

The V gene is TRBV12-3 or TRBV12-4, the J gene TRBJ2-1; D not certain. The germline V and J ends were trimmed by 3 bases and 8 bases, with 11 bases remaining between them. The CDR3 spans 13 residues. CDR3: CASSFPPAHEQFF. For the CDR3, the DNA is TGTGCCAGCAGTTTCCCCCCCGCTCATGAGCAGTTCTTC.

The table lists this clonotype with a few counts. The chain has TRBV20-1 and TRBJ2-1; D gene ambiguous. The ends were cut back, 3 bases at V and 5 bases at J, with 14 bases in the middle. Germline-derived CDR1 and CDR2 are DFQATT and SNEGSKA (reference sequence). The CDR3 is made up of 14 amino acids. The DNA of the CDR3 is TGCAGTGCTAGTGTTGGCCCGATCAACAATGAGCAGTTCTTC. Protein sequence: CSASVGPINNEQFF.

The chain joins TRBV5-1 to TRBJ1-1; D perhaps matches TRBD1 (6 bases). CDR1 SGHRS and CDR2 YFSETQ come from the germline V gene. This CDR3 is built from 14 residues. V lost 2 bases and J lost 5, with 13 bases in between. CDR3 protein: CASSLLGAQTEAFF. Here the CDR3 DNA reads TGCGCCAGCAGCTTACTGGGGGCGCAAACTGAAGCTTTCTTT.

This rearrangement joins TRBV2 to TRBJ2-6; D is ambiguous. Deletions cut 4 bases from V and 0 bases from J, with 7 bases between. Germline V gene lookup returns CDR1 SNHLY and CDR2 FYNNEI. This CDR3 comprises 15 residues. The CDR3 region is CASSAGVSGANVLTF. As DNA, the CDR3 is TGTGCCAGCAGTGCTGGCGTCTCTGGGGCCAACGTCCTGACTTTC.

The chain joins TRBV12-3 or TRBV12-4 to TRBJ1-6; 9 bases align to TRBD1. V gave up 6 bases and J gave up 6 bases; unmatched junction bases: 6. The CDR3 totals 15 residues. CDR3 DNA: TGTGCCAGCAGGGACCGGACAGGGGCTAATTCACCCCTCCACTTT. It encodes CASRDRTGANSPLHF.

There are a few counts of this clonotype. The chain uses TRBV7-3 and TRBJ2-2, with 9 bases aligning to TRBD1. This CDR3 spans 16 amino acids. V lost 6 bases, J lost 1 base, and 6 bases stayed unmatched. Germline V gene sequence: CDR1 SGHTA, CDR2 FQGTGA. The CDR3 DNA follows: TGTGCCAGCAGACCGACAGGGGGACTGAACACCGGGGAGCTGTTTTTT. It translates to CASRPTGGLNTGELFF.

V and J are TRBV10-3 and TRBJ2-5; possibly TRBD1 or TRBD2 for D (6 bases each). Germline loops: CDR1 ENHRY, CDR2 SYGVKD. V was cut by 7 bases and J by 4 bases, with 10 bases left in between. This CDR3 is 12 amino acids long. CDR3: CAIMGGGETQYF. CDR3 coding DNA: TGTGCCATCATGGGGGGCGGAGAGACCCAGTACTTC.

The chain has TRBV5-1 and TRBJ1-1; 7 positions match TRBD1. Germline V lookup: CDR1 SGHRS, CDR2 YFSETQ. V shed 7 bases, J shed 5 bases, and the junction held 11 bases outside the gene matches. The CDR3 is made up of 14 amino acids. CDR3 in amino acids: CASFPGARGTEAFF. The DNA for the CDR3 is TGCGCCAGCTTCCCCGGGGCCAGGGGGACTGAAGCTTTCTTT.

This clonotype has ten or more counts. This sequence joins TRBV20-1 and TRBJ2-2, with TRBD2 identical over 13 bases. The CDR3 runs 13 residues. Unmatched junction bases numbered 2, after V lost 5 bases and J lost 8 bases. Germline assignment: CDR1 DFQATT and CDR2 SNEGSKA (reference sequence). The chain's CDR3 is CSAGGLAGGELFF. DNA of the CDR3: TGCAGTGCTGGGGGACTAGCGGGAGGGGAGCTGTTTTTT.

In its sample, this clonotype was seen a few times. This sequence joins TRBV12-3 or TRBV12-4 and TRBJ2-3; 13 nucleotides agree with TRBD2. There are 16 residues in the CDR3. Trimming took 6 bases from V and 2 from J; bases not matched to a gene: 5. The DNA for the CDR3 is TGTGCCAGCAGGTCGGGACTAGCGGGACCCACAGATACGCAGTATTTT. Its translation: CASRSGLAGPTDTQYF.

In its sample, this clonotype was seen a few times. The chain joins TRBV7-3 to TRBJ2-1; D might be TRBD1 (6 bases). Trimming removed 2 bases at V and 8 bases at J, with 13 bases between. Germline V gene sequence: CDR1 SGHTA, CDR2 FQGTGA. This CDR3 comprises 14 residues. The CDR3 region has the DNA TGTGCCAGCAGCTTAGATCAGGGGAGCGATGAGCAGTTCTTC. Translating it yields CASSLDQGSDEQFF.

CDR3 bases: TGTGCCAGCAGCCAGGGACACCCCAATGAGCAGTTCTTC. Protein product: CASSQGHPNEQFF. This chain uses TRBV7-2 with TRBJ2-1, with D possibly TRBD1 on 6 matching bases. Trimming left V 5 bases short and J 6 bases short, with 11 bases between. Germline V gene sequence: CDR1 SGHTA, CDR2 FQGNSA. This CDR3 region has 13 residues.